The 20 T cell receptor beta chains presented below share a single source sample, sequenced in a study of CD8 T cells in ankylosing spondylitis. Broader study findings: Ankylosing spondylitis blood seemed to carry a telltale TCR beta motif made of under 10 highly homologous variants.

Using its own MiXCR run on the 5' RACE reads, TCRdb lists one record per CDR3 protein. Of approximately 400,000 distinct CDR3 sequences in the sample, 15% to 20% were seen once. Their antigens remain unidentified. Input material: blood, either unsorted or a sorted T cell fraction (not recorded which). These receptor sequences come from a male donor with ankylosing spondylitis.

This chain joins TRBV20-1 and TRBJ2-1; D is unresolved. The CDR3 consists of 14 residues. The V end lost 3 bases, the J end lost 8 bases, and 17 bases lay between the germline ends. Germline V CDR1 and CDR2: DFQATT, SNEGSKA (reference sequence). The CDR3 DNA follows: TGCAGTGCTAGCTTAGGACGATTGTTCGATGAGCAGTTCTTC. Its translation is CSASLGRLFDEQFF.

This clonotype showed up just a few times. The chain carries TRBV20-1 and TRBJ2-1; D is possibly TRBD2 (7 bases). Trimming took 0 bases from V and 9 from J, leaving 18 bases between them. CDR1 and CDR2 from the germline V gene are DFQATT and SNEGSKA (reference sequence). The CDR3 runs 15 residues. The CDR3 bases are TGCAGTGCTAGAGATCCTGGGGGGGGGCCGATTGAGCAGTTCTTC. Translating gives CSARDPGGGPIEQFF.

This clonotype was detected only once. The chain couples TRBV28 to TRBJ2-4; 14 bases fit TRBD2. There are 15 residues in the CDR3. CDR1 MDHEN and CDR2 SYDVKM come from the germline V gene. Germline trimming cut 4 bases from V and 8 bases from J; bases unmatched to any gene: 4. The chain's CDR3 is CASSSPTSGRDIQYF. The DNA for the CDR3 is TGTGCCAGCAGTTCCCCGACTAGCGGGAGGGACATTCAGTACTTC. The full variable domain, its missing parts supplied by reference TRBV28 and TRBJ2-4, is DVKVTQSSRYLVKRTGEKVFLECVQDMDHENMFWYRQDPGLGLRLIYFSYDVKMKEKGDIPEGYSVSREKKERFSLILESASTNQTSMYLCASSSPTSGRDIQYFGAGTRLSVL.

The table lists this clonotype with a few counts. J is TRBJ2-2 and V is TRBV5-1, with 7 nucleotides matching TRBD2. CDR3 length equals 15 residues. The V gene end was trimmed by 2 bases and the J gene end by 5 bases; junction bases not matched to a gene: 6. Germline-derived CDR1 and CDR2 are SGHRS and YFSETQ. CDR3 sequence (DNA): TGCGCCAGCAGCTTCGGCGGGAGAGGTACCGGGGAGCTGTTTTTT. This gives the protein CASSFGGRGTGELFF.

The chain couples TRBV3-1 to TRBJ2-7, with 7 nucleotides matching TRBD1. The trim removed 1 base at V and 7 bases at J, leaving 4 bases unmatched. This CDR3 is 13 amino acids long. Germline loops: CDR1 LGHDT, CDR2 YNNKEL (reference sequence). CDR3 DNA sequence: TGTGCCAGCAGCCAAGCGGGACAGATTGAGCAGTACTTC. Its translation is CASSQAGQIEQYF.

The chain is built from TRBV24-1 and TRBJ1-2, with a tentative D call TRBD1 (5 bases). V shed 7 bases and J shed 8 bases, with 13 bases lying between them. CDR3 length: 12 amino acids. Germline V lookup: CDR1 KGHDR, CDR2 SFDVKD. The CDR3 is CATSGGGGGYTF. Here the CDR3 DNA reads TGTGCCACCAGCGGGGGGGGAGGCGGCTACACCTTC.

This chain's CDR3 is CSAHRDRANYEQYF. The DNA for the CDR3 is TGCAGTGCTCACCGGGACAGGGCTAACTACGAGCAGTACTTC. This chain connects TRBV20-1 to TRBJ2-7; TRBD1 matches 9 bases. The CDR3 spans 14 residues. Germline-derived CDR1 and CDR2 are DFQATT and SNEGSKA (reference sequence). J lost 3 bases, V lost 5 bases, and 8 bases had no gene match.

CDR3 nucleotide sequence: TGTGCCATCAGTGAGTCAGGGGGAAGGGCACTTAACACTGAAGCTTTCTTT. Residues: CAISESGGRALNTEAFF. The rearrangement links TRBV10-3 to TRBJ1-1; D might be TRBD1 (6 bases). Between the trimmed V and J ends, which lost 0 bases and 2 bases, there was a span of 16 bases. Germline V gene sequence: CDR1 ENHRY, CDR2 SYGVKD. The CDR3 contains 17 residues.

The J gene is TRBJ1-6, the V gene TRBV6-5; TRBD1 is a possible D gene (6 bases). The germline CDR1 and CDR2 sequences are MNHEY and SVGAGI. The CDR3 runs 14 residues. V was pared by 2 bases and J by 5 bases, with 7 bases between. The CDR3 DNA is TGTGCCAGCAGTTACAGGGGGGATAATTCACCCCTCCACTTT. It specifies CASSYRGDNSPLHF.

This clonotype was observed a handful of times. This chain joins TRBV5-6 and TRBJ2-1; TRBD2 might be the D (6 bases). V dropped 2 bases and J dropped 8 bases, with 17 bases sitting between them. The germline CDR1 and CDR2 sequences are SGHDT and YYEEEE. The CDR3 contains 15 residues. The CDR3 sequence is CASSFWRGEFDEQFF. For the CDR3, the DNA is TGTGCCAGCAGCTTTTGGCGGGGTGAGTTCGATGAGCAGTTCTTC.

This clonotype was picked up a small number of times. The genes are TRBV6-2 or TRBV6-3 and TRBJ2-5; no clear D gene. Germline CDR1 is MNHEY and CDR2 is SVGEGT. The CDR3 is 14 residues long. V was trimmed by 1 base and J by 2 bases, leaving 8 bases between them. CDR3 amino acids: CASSYYGQQETQYF. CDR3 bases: TGTGCCAGCAGTTACTACGGCCAGCAAGAGACCCAGTACTTC.

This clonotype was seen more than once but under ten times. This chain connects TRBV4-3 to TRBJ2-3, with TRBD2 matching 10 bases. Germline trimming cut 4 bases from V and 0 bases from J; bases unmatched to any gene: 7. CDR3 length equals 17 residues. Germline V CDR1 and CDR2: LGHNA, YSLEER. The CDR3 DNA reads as TGCGCCAGCAGCCCCAGCGGGAGGGCCCTCAGCACAGATACGCAGTATTTT. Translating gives CASSPSGRALSTDTQYF.

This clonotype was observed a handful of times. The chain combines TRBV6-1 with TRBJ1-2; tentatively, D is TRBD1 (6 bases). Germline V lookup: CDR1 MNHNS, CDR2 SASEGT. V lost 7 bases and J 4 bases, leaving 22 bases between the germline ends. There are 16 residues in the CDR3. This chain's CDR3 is CASMDPQHRGAYGYTF. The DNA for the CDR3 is TGTGCCAGCATGGATCCTCAGCACCGGGGGGCCTATGGCTACACCTTC.

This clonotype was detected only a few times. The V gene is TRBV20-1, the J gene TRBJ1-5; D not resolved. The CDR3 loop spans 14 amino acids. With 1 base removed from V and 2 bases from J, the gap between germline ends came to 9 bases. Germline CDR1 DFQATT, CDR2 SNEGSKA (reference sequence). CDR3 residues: CSARGDTGNQPQHF. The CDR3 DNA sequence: TGCAGTGCTAGAGGAGACACCGGCAATCAGCCCCAGCATTTT.

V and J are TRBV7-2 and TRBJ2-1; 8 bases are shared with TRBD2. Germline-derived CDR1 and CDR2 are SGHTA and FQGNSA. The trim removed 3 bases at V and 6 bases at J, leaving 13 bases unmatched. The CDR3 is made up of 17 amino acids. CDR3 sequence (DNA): TGTGCCAGCAGCTTTTATTCGAGCGGGAGCCCCTCCAATGAGCAGTTCTTC. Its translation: CASSFYSSGSPSNEQFF.

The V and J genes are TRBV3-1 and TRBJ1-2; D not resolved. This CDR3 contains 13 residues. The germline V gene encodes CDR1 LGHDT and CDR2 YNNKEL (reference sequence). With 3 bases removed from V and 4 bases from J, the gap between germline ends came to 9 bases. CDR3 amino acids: CASSHERSYGYTF. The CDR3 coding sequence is TGTGCCAGCAGCCACGAACGGTCCTATGGCTACACCTTC.

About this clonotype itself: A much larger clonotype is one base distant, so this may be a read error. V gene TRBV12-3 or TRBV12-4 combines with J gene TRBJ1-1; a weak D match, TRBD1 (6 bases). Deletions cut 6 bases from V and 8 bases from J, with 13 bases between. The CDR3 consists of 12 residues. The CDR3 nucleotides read TGTGCCAGCAGGGGGGCAGGCGGAGAAGCTTTCTTT. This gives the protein CASRGAGGEAFF.

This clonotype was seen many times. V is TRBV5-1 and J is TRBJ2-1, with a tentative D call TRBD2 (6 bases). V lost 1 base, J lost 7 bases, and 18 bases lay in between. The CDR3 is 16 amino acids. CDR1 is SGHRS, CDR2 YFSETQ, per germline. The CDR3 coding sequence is TGCGCCAGCAGCTTGTGGGTAGCGGTGGAAGGTAATGAGCAGTTCTTC. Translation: CASSLWVAVEGNEQFF.

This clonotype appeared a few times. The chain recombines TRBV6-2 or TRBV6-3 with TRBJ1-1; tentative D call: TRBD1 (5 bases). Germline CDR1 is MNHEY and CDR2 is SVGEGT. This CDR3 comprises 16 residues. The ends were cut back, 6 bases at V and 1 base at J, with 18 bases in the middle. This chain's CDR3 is CASSKSTGVSNTEAFF. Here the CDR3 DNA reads TGTGCCAGCAGCAAGTCCACGGGGGTGTCGAACACTGAAGCTTTCTTT.

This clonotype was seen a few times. CDR3 DNA: TGCAGCGTCCCCACTAGCGGGGGGGACAATGAGCAGTTCTTC. It codes for CSVPTSGGDNEQFF. The chain recombines TRBV29-1 with TRBJ2-1; TRBD2 aligns across 13 bases. J was trimmed by 5 bases and V by 6 bases; bases with no gene match: 4. The CDR3 has 14 residues. CDR1 and CDR2 (germline): SQVTM, ANQGSEA.